Listed here are 17 T cell receptor beta chains from one sample, sequenced in a study of CD8 T cells in ankylosing spondylitis. TCRdb used MiXCR to reprocess the 5' RACE reads, holding one entry per CDR3 protein. The sample has fewer than 250,000 distinct CDR3 sequences, more than 9% seen once; the top ten hold around a fifth. Source material: blood, either unsorted or a sorted T cell fraction (not recorded which). Every receptor here comes from a male donor with ankylosing spondylitis or in good health (not recorded which).

This clonotype was seen at least ten times. The chain joins TRBV27 to TRBJ1-6; tentatively, D is TRBD1 (6 bases). V was shortened by 2 bases and J by 9 bases, with 11 bases between the two germline ends. The CDR3 covers 14 residues. Germline V lookup: CDR1 MNHEY, CDR2 SMNVEV (reference sequence). In nucleotides, the CDR3 is TGTGCCAGCAGTTTAGTCAGGGGCGGTTCACCCCTCCACTTT. Translated: CASSLVRGGSPLHF.

In its sample, this clonotype was seen many times. The V call is TRBV12-3 or TRBV12-4, the J call TRBJ1-1, with 9 bases matching TRBD1. The CDR3 is 15 residues long. Trimming cost V 3 bases and J 4 bases; bases outside gene matches: 6. This CDR3 is CASSFGTGSVTEAFF. CDR3 nucleotide sequence: TGTGCCAGCAGTTTTGGGACAGGGTCGGTCACTGAAGCTTTCTTT.

The chain employs TRBV20-1 and TRBJ1-4; 7 nucleotides align to TRBD1. V trimming: 7 bases; J trimming: 7 bases; junction bases outside the gene matches: 6. This CDR3 has 12 amino acids. The germline V gene has CDR1 DFQATT and CDR2 SNEGSKA (reference sequence). The chain's CDR3 is CSVNRGGEKLFF. In DNA form, the CDR3 reads TGCAGTGTGAACAGGGGAGGTGAAAAACTGTTTTTT.

Notes on this clonotype: Its ends do not fully match the called genes, so a read error is possible. The V call is TRBV7-6, the J call TRBJ2-3; D may correspond to TRBD1 or TRBD2 (6 bases each). The CDR3 length is 13 residues. Per the germline V gene, CDR1 is SGHVS and CDR2 is FNYEAQ. The CDR3 region has the DNA TGTGCCTGCAGCGCCGGGGGCCGAGATACGCAGTATTTT. Its translation is CACSAGGRDTQYF.

This clonotype was seen ten or more times. DNA of the CDR3: TGTGCCAGCAGCTTGGGTACCCAAGGTCGGATGGGAGCTTTCTTT. Translation: CASSLGTQGRMGAFF. The V gene is TRBV5-6, the J gene TRBJ1-1; no definite D call. V was clipped by 0 bases and J by 10 bases, with 19 bases between them. This CDR3 has 15 residues. CDR1 SGHDT and CDR2 YYEEEE come from the germline V gene.

This clonotype came up many times. The V and J genes are TRBV6-1 and TRBJ1-4, with D possibly matching TRBD1 (6 bases). CDR3 length: 15 amino acids. V lost 1 base to trimming and J lost 8 bases, with 14 bases between them. Germline CDR1 reads MNHNS; CDR2 reads SASEGT. The CDR3 loop is CASSEVGRGGEKLFF. CDR3 sequence (DNA): TGTGCCAGCAGTGAAGTGGGCAGGGGTGGCGAAAAACTGTTTTTT.

This clonotype was recorded at least ten times. The chain is built from TRBV7-2 and TRBJ2-7; D not certain. Germline V CDR1 and CDR2: SGHTA, FQGNSA. CDR3 length: 14 amino acids. V lost 5 bases and J 4 bases, leaving 15 bases between the germline ends. CDR3 amino acids: CASSQGLSQYEQYF. The DNA of the CDR3 is TGTGCCAGCAGCCAAGGGCTAAGCCAGTACGAGCAGTACTTC.

This clonotype was seen many times. The J gene is TRBJ1-2, the V gene TRBV7-2; D not resolved. CDR1 is SGHTA, CDR2 FQGNSA, per germline. Trimming left V 4 bases short and J 6 bases short, with 9 bases between. The CDR3 runs to 12 residues. The CDR3 loop reads CASSYQDNGYTF. CDR3 DNA sequence: TGTGCCAGCAGCTATCAGGATAATGGCTACACCTTC. Filled out from reference TRBV7-2 and TRBJ1-2, the complete variable domain reads GAGVSQSPSNKVTEKGKDVELRCDPISGHTALYWYRQSLGQGLEFLIYFQGNSAPDKSGLPSDRFSAERTGGSVSTLTIQRTQQEDSAVYLCASSYQDNGYTFGSGTRLTVV.

This clonotype appeared many times. The chain joins TRBV29-1 to TRBJ1-3, with no clear D. Germline CDR1 reads SQVTM; CDR2 reads ANQGSEA. V shed 5 bases and J shed 1 base, with 6 bases lying between them. The CDR3 extends over 12 amino acids. In nucleotides, the CDR3 is TGCAGCGTTACGGAATCTGGAAACACCATATATTTT. It encodes CSVTESGNTIYF. The full variable domain, in which reference TRBV29-1 and TRBJ1-3 provide the parts outside the CDR3, is SAVISQKPSRDICQRGTSLTIQCQVDSQVTMMFWYRQQPGQSLTLIATANQGSEATYESGFVIDKFPISRPNLTFSTLTVSNMSPEDSSIYLCSVTESGNTIYFGEGSWLTVV.

This clonotype was picked up a small number of times. J is TRBJ2-6 and V is TRBV7-2; D possibly corresponds to TRBD2 (6 bases). There are 17 residues in the CDR3. Trimming cost V 7 bases and J 0 bases, with 16 bases left between them. Per germline, CDR1 SGHTA and CDR2 FQGNSA. This CDR3 is CASTPQSGVSGANVLTF. CDR3 DNA sequence: TGTGCCAGCACCCCTCAATCGGGAGTCTCTGGGGCCAACGTCCTGACTTTC. Full variable domain (remainder filled in from reference TRBV7-2 and TRBJ2-6): GAGVSQSPSNKVTEKGKDVELRCDPISGHTALYWYRQSLGQGLEFLIYFQGNSAPDKSGLPSDRFSAERTGGSVSTLTIQRTQQEDSAVYLCASTPQSGVSGANVLTFGAGSRLTVL.

The chain has TRBV7-9 and TRBJ1-2; tentatively, D is TRBD1 (5 bases). Germline CDR1 is SEHNR and CDR2 is FQNEAQ (reference sequence). This CDR3 spans 15 amino acids. Trimming removed 5 bases from V and 4 bases from J, with 17 bases in between. CDR3 bases: TGTGCCAGCAGCCAGTCTCCAGGGAACCTCTATGGCTACACCTTC. As protein: CASSQSPGNLYGYTF.

This clonotype was recorded at least ten times. This rearrangement joins TRBV5-1 to TRBJ1-4, with 8 bases fitting TRBD1. V dropped 3 bases and J dropped 7; count of bases not matched to a gene: 14. The CDR3 has 17 amino acids. The germline V gene has CDR1 SGHRS and CDR2 YFSETQ. The CDR3 DNA follows: TGCGCCAGCAGCTCCCTCGGGACAGGTTCGCTCGCTGAAAAACTGTTTTTT. It encodes CASSSLGTGSLAEKLFF.

In this sample, this clonotype turned up a few times. V is TRBV30 and J is TRBJ1-1; D possibly corresponds to TRBD1 (6 bases). Looked up from germline, CDR1 is GTSNPN and CDR2 is SVGIG (reference sequence). V was pared by 2 bases and J by 4 bases, with 17 bases between. CDR3 length: 15 amino acids. The CDR3 sequence is CAWSPRREGVTEAFF. DNA for the CDR3: TGTGCCTGGAGTCCACGCCGGGAGGGGGTCACTGAAGCTTTCTTT. The full variable domain, rest sourced from reference TRBV30 and TRBJ1-1, is SQTIHQWPATLVQPVGSPLSLECTVEGTSNPNLYWYRQAAGRGLQLLFYSVGIGQISSEVPQNLSASRPQDRQFILSSKKLLLSDSGFYLCAWSPRREGVTEAFFGQGTRLTVV.

This clonotype occurred many times. The V call is TRBV7-2, the J call TRBJ2-1; D may be TRBD1 or TRBD2 (5 bases each). Trimming left V 9 bases short and J 3 bases short, with 15 bases between. Looked up from germline, CDR1 is SGHTA and CDR2 is FQGNSA. This CDR3 has 14 amino acids. DNA for the CDR3: TGTGCCAGAACGAGGGTTGGGGGCTACAATGAGCAGTTCTTC. Amino acid sequence: CARTRVGGYNEQFF.

V gene TRBV2 combines with J gene TRBJ2-7; 11 bases fit TRBD2. The CDR3 covers 15 residues. The J segment lost 5 bases and the V segment lost 6 bases, leaving 9 bases of the junction unmatched. From germline, CDR1 is SNHLY and CDR2 FYNNEI. The CDR3 sequence is CASSVRLAGGNEQYF. For the CDR3, the DNA is TGTGCCAGCAGCGTCAGGTTAGCGGGGGGGAACGAGCAGTACTTC.

This clonotype occurred once. A much larger clone lies one base from this, so it may be a read error. The rearrangement uses TRBV12-3 or TRBV12-4 and TRBJ2-3; D gene unclear. This CDR3 has 13 residues. Trimming left V 10 bases short and J 11 bases short, with 22 bases between. The CDR3 protein is CATCAGSTLMQYF. CDR3 DNA: TGTGCCACCTGTGCAGGCTCGACTTTGATGCAGTATTTT.

This clonotype has ten or more counts. The rearrangement uses TRBV5-1 and TRBJ2-5, with TRBD2 matching 8 bases. This CDR3 is 15 amino acids long. Trimming cost V 6 bases and J 0 bases; bases outside gene matches: 7. From germline, CDR1 is SGHRS and CDR2 YFSETQ. The CDR3 nucleotides read TGCGCCAGCACCCGCGGGGGGAACCACCAAGAGACCCAGTACTTC. Translated: CASTRGGNHQETQYF.